This TCR beta chain was recorded in a study of blood T cell repertoires in COVID-19. Study context: Both acute and convalescent COVID-19 samples were obtained from the United States, Italy and Spain. Sources were T cells, B-cell-depleted T cells, or PBMCs; the material itself was cDNA or gDNA.

This CDR3 comprises 15 residues. The V segment lost 1 base and the J segment 4 bases; nucleotides outside the gene matches: 2. Germline loops: CDR1 MGHRA, CDR2 YSYEKL. Authors' data handling: Estimates of nucleated cell counts were drawn from the amplification of reference gene primers. Here immunoSEQ multiplex PCR was the method, and the copy in TCRdb shows in-frame clones only, minus some. V, J and clone size derive from that table, while D and trimming were established from the DNA sequence. Seen here are approximately 86,000 clones, around 85% observed once, and the top ten hold 3.4%. The receptor was derived from a man in his forties or fifties with acute or convalescent COVID-19. The chain recombines TRBV4-1 with TRBJ2-2, with 8 bases that match TRBD2. Material: peripheral blood. CDR3 protein: CASSQGLASTGELFF. The CDR3 DNA reads as TGCGCCAGCAGCCAAGGACTAGCGAGCACCGGGGAGCTGTTTTTT.